A single sample is the source of the 29 T cell receptor beta chains below, sequenced in a study of cytomegalovirus exposure and HLA in healthy donors. Primers for the PCR totalled 60 Vbeta and 13 Jbeta. Profiling relied on immunoSEQ multiplex PCR, and the TCRdb table lists in-frame clones only, not all of them. The sample holds 95,000 to 150,000 clones; approximately 84% are singletons and the top ten take more than 0.2%. Sequencing used PBMCs. The source is a man aged 50-59 years in good health and CMV-seronegative.

The rearrangement links TRBV28 to TRBJ2-7; 8 bases match TRBD2. CDR1 is MDHEN, CDR2 SYDVKM, per germline. CDR3 length: 15 amino acids. The trim removed 8 bases at V and 0 bases at J, leaving 9 bases unmatched. CDR3 nucleotide sequence: TGTGCCAGCGCACTACTAGCGGTGAGCTCCTACGAGCAGTACTTC. Translated: CASALLAVSSYEQYF.

The chain recombines TRBV6-1 with TRBJ2-2; 8 bases are a match to TRBD2. Germline CDR1 and CDR2: MNHNS and SASEGT. The CDR3 has 16 residues. The V gene end was trimmed by 0 bases and the J gene end by 4 bases; junction bases not matched to a gene: 4. DNA for the CDR3: TGTGCCAGCAGTGAAGCCGGGGGGGCGGTCACCGGGGAGCTGTTTTTT. Translation gives CASSEAGGAVTGELFF.

This clone was seen a few times. This CDR3 reads CASSPGSGGSVVNEQFF. The CDR3 bases are TGTGCCAGCAGCCCTGGTTCAGGGGGGTCTGTCGTCAATGAGCAGTTCTTC. The V gene is TRBV4-2, the J gene TRBJ2-1; D is possibly TRBD1 (7 bases). Per the germline V gene, CDR1 is LGHNA and CDR2 is YNFKEQ. This CDR3 contains 17 residues. Trimming cost V 4 bases and J 6 bases, with 22 bases left between them.

The table lists this clone with a count of one. The chain combines TRBV29-1 with TRBJ2-7; D might be TRBD2 (6 bases). Germline assignment: CDR1 SQVTM and CDR2 ANQGSEA. Deletions cut 1 base from V and 5 bases from J, with 15 bases between. The CDR3 consists of 14 residues. CDR3 in DNA: TGCAGCGTTGAAGCGGGAGAAGTGGGTAACGAGCAGTACTTC. Residues: CSVEAGEVGNEQYF.

V and J are TRBV7-2 and TRBJ2-7; TRBD2 agrees at 13 bases. The CDR3 is 16 amino acids. Trimming took 5 bases from V and 3 from J; bases not matched to a gene: 7. The germline CDR1 and CDR2 sequences are SGHTA and FQGNSA. DNA for the CDR3: TGTGCCAGCAGCCCCCGACTAGCGGGAGGAAGCTACGAGCAGTACTTC. Translation gives CASSPRLAGGSYEQYF.

The rearrangement uses TRBV4-1 and TRBJ2-1, with D perhaps matching TRBD2 (6 bases). V was clipped by 5 bases and J by 0 bases, with 8 bases between them. The CDR3 length is 14 residues. Per germline, CDR1 MGHRA and CDR2 YSYEKL. The CDR3 reads CASSWGVSYNEQFF. In DNA, the CDR3 is TGCGCCAGCAGCTGGGGGGTCTCCTACAATGAGCAGTTCTTC.

The rearrangement joins TRBV16 to TRBJ1-1; the D is unclear. This CDR3 is built from 15 residues. Trimming stripped 0 bases from V and 0 bases from J, with 8 bases between. Germline CDR1 KGHSY, CDR2 FQNENV. CDR3 amino acids: CASSQSKQLNTEAFF. The CDR3 DNA reads TGTGCCAGCAGCCAATCGAAACAGCTGAACACTGAAGCTTTCTTT.

The chain carries TRBV28 and TRBJ1-2, with D maybe TRBD1 (5 bases). CDR3 length: 12 amino acids. Per the germline V gene, CDR1 is MDHEN and CDR2 is SYDVKM. V dropped 6 bases and J dropped 5 bases, with 10 bases sitting between them. The CDR3 is CASSPGQYGYTF. CDR3 coding DNA: TGTGCCAGCAGCCCCGGACAATATGGCTACACCTTC.

The CDR3 bases are TGTGCCATCAGTCAATGGACACTTAGCTCCTACGAGCAGTACTTC. It specifies CAISQWTLSSYEQYF. The genes are TRBV10-3 and TRBJ2-7; a weak D match, TRBD1 (5 bases). The V and J ends lost 5 bases and 0 bases respectively, with 14 bases between them. The CDR3 has 15 amino acids. The germline V gene encodes CDR1 ENHRY and CDR2 SYGVKD.

V gene TRBV28 combines with J gene TRBJ1-2; D perhaps matches TRBD1 (5 bases). The germline V gene has CDR1 MDHEN and CDR2 SYDVKM. The CDR3 contains 12 residues. Between the trimmed V and J ends, which lost 7 bases and 8 bases, there was a span of 14 bases. CDR3 coding DNA: TGTGCCAGCAAAGCCTTGGAGGGGGGCTACACCTTC. It codes for CASKALEGGYTF.

The rearrangement uses TRBV2 and TRBJ2-1; D not certain. This CDR3 comprises 10 residues. With 7 bases removed from V and 7 bases from J, the gap between germline ends came to 5 bases. Germline V gene lookup returns CDR1 SNHLY and CDR2 FYNNEI. CDR3 DNA: TGTGCCAGCACTGTTAATGAGCAGTTCTTC. As protein: CASTVNEQFF.

This clone was found a few times. The J gene is TRBJ2-3, the V gene TRBV6-5; 7 bases match TRBD2. The germline V gene has CDR1 MNHEY and CDR2 SVGAGI. The CDR3 is 14 residues long. J lost 5 bases, V lost 0 bases, and 2 bases had no gene match. In nucleotides, the CDR3 is TGTGCCAGCAGTTACTCGCCGGGGGGAGATACGCAGTATTTT. Protein product: CASSYSPGGDTQYF.

The rearrangement joins TRBV5-1 to TRBJ1-1, with D hard to call. From germline, CDR1 is SGHRS and CDR2 YFSETQ. With 4 bases removed from V and 1 base from J, the gap between germline ends came to 14 bases. The CDR3 sequence is 15 residues long. In nucleotides, the CDR3 is TGCGCCAGCAGCGTAACCGGGATCCCGAACACTGAAGCTTTCTTT. Translating it yields CASSVTGIPNTEAFF.

The genes are TRBV7-2 and TRBJ1-1; 9 bases are shared with TRBD1. V gave up 6 bases and J gave up 6 bases; unmatched junction bases: 11. The CDR3 spans 15 residues. Germline CDR1 and CDR2: SGHTA and FQGNSA. CDR3 DNA: TGTGCCAGCAGACGCACAGGGGGCTACGTCGCTGAAGCTTTCTTT. Its protein is CASRRTGGYVAEAFF.

This chain joins TRBV27 and TRBJ2-2; no clear D gene. This CDR3 region has 13 residues. Germline V gene data show CDR1 as MNHEY and CDR2 as SMNVEV (reference sequence). V lost 6 bases and J 4 bases, leaving 9 bases between the germline ends. CDR3 coding DNA: TGTGCCAGCAGCTTGACGGGCACCGGGGAGCTGTTTTTT. It codes for CASSLTGTGELFF.

V gene TRBV9 combines with J gene TRBJ2-7, with TRBD2 as a possible D gene (5 bases). Trimming took 3 bases from V and 1 from J, leaving 17 bases between them. Germline loops: CDR1 SGDLS, CDR2 YYNGEE. The CDR3 loop spans 16 amino acids. The CDR3 DNA reads TGTGCCAGCAGCGCAGACATAGGTACGGGATCCTACGAGCAGTACTTC. Amino acid sequence: CASSADIGTGSYEQYF.

The sample holds a few counts of this clone. V gene TRBV14 combines with J gene TRBJ2-3; possible D gene TRBD1, 5 bases. Germline V gene sequence: CDR1 SGHDN, CDR2 FVKESK. The CDR3 has 12 residues. V dropped 0 bases and J dropped 9 bases, with 7 bases sitting between them. As DNA, the CDR3 is TGTGCCAGCAGCCAAGACGACAGAACGCAGTATTTT. Its translation is CASSQDDRTQYF.

This chain's CDR3 is CASSVVQGFTSGANVLTF. In DNA form, the CDR3 reads TGTGCCAGCAGCGTAGTCCAGGGATTCACCTCTGGGGCCAACGTCCTGACTTTC. The V call is TRBV9, the J call TRBJ2-6, with D tentatively TRBD1 (5 bases). V lost 0 bases, J lost 0 bases, and 13 bases lay in between. The CDR3 extends over 18 amino acids. Germline V gives CDR1 SGDLS, CDR2 YYNGEE.

This clone was observed a handful of times. This chain joins TRBV5-4 and TRBJ2-3; TRBD1 matches at 7 bases. The CDR3 is 12 amino acids. Germline loops: CDR1 SGHNT, CDR2 YYREEE (reference sequence). V shed 4 bases, J shed 9 bases, and the junction held 5 bases outside the gene matches. The CDR3 here is CASSEGQATQYF. The CDR3 nucleotides are TGTGCCAGCAGCGAAGGACAGGCGACGCAGTATTTT.

V gene TRBV7-2 combines with J gene TRBJ1-1, with 7 positions matching TRBD1. V lost 5 bases, J lost 3 bases, and 6 bases stayed unmatched. Germline V gene data show CDR1 as SGHTA and CDR2 as FQGNSA. CDR3 size: 14 residues. CDR3 nucleotides: TGTGCCAGCAGCCCCCCAGGGGGTGACACTGAAGCTTTCTTT. Translating it yields CASSPPGGDTEAFF. Full variable domain (outside the CDR3, taken from reference TRBV7-2 and TRBJ1-1): GAGVSQSPSNKVTEKGKDVELRCDPISGHTALYWYRQSLGQGLEFLIYFQGNSAPDKSGLPSDRFSAERTGGSVSTLTIQRTQQEDSAVYLCASSPPGGDTEAFFGQGTRLTVV.

This chain connects TRBV6-1 to TRBJ2-5, with 7 bases matching TRBD2. After removal of 0 bases from V and 11 bases from J, the junction contained 15 bases not matched to a gene. There are 16 residues in the CDR3. The V gene's germline CDR1 is MNHNS and CDR2 SASEGT. The CDR3 DNA is TGTGCCAGCAGTGAAGCGCCCGGGACTACGAACCTCCAGCAGTACTTC. Encoded protein: CASSEAPGTTNLQQYF.

This chain connects TRBV28 to TRBJ1-5; D unclear. This CDR3 has 13 residues. Germline-derived CDR1 and CDR2 are MDHEN and SYDVKM. The ends were cut back, 4 bases at V and 5 bases at J, with 9 bases in the middle. The CDR3 DNA sequence: TGTGCCAGCAGTTACTCGAGAGATCAGCCCCAGCATTTT. Residues: CASSYSRDQPQHF.

This chain connects TRBV6-6 to TRBJ2-5; 8 bases align to TRBD2. Germline V CDR1 and CDR2: MNHNY, SVGAGI (reference sequence). Unmatched junction bases numbered 2, after V lost 0 bases and J lost 2 bases. The CDR3 spans 15 residues. The CDR3 DNA sequence: TGTGCCAGCAGTTACTCGCGGGGGGCGCAAGAGACCCAGTACTTC. It yields the protein CASSYSRGAQETQYF.

As to this clone: The junction departs from germline at one end; a sequencing error may be responsible. Additional DNA sequences in this sample encode the identical CDR3. The chain is built from TRBV5-6 and TRBJ1-5; 8 positions agree with TRBD1. Germline V gene data show CDR1 as SGHDT and CDR2 as YYEEEE. The CDR3 consists of 14 residues. The CDR3 bases are TGTGCCAGCAGCTCACAGGGGGAGGTTCAGCCCCAGCACTTT. Amino acids: CASSSQGEVQPQHF.

The count of this clone is one. The V call is TRBV7-3, the J call TRBJ2-1, with 7 bases aligning to TRBD1. V lost 1 base and J lost 7; bases outside the gene matches: 16. CDR3 length: 18 amino acids. CDR1 is SGHTA, CDR2 FQGTGA, per germline. The CDR3 region is CASSLIGGTVVLGNEQFF. The CDR3 DNA sequence: TGTGCCAGCAGCTTAATTGGTGGGACAGTCGTTCTGGGGAATGAGCAGTTCTTC.

The chain couples TRBV9 to TRBJ1-2; weak D call: TRBD1 (6 bases). This CDR3 has 16 amino acids. Trimming cost V 3 bases and J 3 bases, with 18 bases left between them. CDR1 and CDR2 from the germline V gene are SGDLS and YYNGEE. CDR3 sequence reads: CASSGGVGRGDYGYTF. The CDR3 DNA is TGTGCCAGCAGCGGCGGAGTGGGCAGGGGAGACTATGGCTACACCTTC. Full variable domain (missing parts from reference TRBV9 and TRBJ1-2): DSGVTQTPKHLITATGQRVTLRCSPRSGDLSVYWYQQSLDQGLQFLIQYYNGEERAKGNILERFSAQQFPDLHSELNLSSLELGDSALYFCASSGGVGRGDYGYTFGSGTRLTVV.

The rearrangement uses TRBV2 and TRBJ1-1, with D unclear. Germline V gene data show CDR1 as SNHLY and CDR2 as FYNNEI. There are 14 residues in the CDR3. V was cut by 6 bases and J by 1 base, with 12 bases left in between. The CDR3 sequence is CASSRERPNTEAFF. The CDR3, as DNA: TGTGCCAGCAGCCGAGAGCGTCCGAACACTGAAGCTTTCTTT. Full variable domain (remainder filled in from reference TRBV2 and TRBJ1-1): EPEVTQTPSHQVTQMGQEVILRCVPISNHLYFYWYRQILGQKVEFLVSFYNNEISEKSEIFDDQFSVERPDGSNFTLKIRSTKLEDSAMYFCASSRERPNTEAFFGQGTRLTVV.

The chain has TRBV19 and TRBJ2-7, with a possible D match to TRBD2 (6 bases). Trimming removed 10 bases at V and 3 bases at J, with 19 bases between. Germline V gives CDR1 LNHDA, CDR2 SQIVND (reference sequence). The CDR3 has 14 amino acids. In DNA, the CDR3 is TGTGCCAACCCAAAAAAATGCGGGATCTACGAGCAGTACTTC. This codes for CANPKKCGIYEQYF.

The chain combines TRBV7-8 with TRBJ1-3; D gene ambiguous. V was trimmed by 8 bases and J by 2 bases, leaving 19 bases between them. In germline, CDR1 is SGHVS, CDR2 FQNEAQ. This CDR3 is 16 amino acids long. The CDR3 DNA follows: TGTGCCAGCCTCCCGGACCGGGGAAGCCCTGGAAACACCATATATTTT. This sequence encodes CASLPDRGSPGNTIYF.